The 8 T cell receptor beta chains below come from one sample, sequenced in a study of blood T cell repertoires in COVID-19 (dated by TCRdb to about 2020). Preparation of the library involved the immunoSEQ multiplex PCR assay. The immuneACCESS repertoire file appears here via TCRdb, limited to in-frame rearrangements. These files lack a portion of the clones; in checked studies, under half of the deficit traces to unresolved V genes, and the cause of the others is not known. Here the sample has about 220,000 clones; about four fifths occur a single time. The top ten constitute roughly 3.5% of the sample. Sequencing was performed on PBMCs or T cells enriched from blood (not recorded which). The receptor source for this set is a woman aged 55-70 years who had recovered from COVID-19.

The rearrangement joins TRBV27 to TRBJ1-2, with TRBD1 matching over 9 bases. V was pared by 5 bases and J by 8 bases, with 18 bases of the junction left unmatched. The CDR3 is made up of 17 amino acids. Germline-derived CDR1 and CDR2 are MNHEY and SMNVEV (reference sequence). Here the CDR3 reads CASSPFLRDRASRGYTF. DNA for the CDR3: TGTGCCAGCAGTCCATTCCTCCGGGACAGGGCTTCGAGAGGCTACACCTTC.

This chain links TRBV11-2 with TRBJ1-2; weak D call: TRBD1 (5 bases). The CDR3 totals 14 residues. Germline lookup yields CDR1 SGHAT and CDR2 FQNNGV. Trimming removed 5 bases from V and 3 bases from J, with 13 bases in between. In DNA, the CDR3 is TGTGCCAGCAGCCCCCTGCGGGGCGACTATGGCTACACCTTC. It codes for CASSPLRGDYGYTF.

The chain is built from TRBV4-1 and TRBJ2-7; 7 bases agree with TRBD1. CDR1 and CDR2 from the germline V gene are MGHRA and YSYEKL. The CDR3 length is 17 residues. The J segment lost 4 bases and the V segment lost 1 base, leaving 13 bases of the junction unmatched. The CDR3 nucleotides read TGCGCCAGCAGCCAAGTGGTGATACAGGGGCCTCGATACGAGCAGTACTTC. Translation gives CASSQVVIQGPRYEQYF.

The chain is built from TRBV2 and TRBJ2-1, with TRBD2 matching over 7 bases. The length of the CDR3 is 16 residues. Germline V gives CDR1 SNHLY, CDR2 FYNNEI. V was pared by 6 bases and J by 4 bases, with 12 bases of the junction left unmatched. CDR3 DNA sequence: TGTGCCAGCAGCTCAAGCCTAGCGGAGATTTACAATGAGCAGTTCTTC. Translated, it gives CASSSSLAEIYNEQFF.

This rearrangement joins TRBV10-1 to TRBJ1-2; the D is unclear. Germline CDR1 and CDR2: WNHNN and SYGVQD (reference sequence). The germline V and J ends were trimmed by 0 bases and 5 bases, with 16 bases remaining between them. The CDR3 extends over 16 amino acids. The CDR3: CASSESISLDRYGYTF. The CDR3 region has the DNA TGCGCCAGCAGTGAGTCCATTAGCCTCGATCGGTATGGCTACACCTTC.

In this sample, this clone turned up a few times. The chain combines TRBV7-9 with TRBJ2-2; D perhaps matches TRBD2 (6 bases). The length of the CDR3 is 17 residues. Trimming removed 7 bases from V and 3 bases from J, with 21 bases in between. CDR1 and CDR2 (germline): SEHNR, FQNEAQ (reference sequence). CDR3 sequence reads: CASINGGTGRHTGELFF. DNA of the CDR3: TGTGCCAGCATCAATGGGGGGACTGGTCGGCACACCGGGGAGCTGTTTTTT.

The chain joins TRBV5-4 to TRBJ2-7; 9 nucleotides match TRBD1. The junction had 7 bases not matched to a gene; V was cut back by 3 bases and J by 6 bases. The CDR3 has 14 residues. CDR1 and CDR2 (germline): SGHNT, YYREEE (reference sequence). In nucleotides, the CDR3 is TGTGCCAGCAGCTACCGGACAGGGGTCGGCGAGCAGTACTTC. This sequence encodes CASSYRTGVGEQYF.

The CDR3: CASSQGRQGALTEAFF. As DNA, the CDR3 is TGCGCCAGCAGCCAAGGTAGACAGGGGGCACTCACTGAAGCTTTCTTT. The chain is built from TRBV4-3 and TRBJ1-1, with 10 bases that match TRBD1. V lost 1 base and J lost 4; bases outside the gene matches: 6. From germline, CDR1 is LGHNA and CDR2 YSLEER. The CDR3 sequence is 16 residues long.